The T cell receptor beta chain under discussion was sequenced for a study of shared clonotypes between healthy human individuals. The method was immunoSEQ multiplex PCR; TCRdb's version includes in-frame clones alone and lacks a portion of them. The sample lists roughly 810,000 clones; 90% to 97% were seen once. CD45RO-negative, CCR7-positively selected cells formed the naive CD8 fraction, excluding terminally differentiated effector memory CD45RA+ cells. The CDR3 is made up of 14 amino acids. The ends were cut back, 8 bases at V and 2 bases at J, with 13 bases in the middle. Germline-derived CDR1 and CDR2 are MNHEY and SMNVEV (reference sequence).

This chain connects TRBV27 to TRBJ2-1; perhaps D is TRBD1 or TRBD2 (5 bases each). The source of this sequence is a man between 25 and 39 years old in good health. Sequencing input: naive CD8+ T cells sorted from blood. CDR3 in DNA: TGTGCCAGCTGGGGGAGTAACGCCTACAATGAGCAGTTCTTC. Translated, it gives CASWGSNAYNEQFF.